What follows are 20 T cell receptor beta chains derived from one specimen sequenced in a study of cytomegalovirus exposure and HLA in healthy donors. Data came from immunoSEQ multiplex PCR; TCRdb stores just in-frame clones and leaves some out. Here the sample spans over 200,000 clones, 87% being singletons. Material for sequencing was PBMCs. The source is a young woman in good health and CMV-seropositive.

A word on this clone: Other nucleotide sequences in the sample specify the same CDR3. The chain uses TRBV28 and TRBJ1-5; TRBD1 is a possible D gene (6 bases). The CDR3 runs to 12 residues. Germline lookup yields CDR1 MDHEN and CDR2 SYDVKM. The ends were cut back, 4 bases at V and 7 bases at J, with 8 bases in the middle. CDR3 loop: CASSSQGQPQHF. The DNA for the CDR3 is TGTGCCAGCAGTTCACAGGGACAGCCCCAGCATTTT.

V is TRBV7-9 and J is TRBJ1-1; D may be TRBD1 (6 bases). This CDR3 region has 14 residues. Germline V lookup: CDR1 SEHNR, CDR2 FQNEAQ (reference sequence). Trimming removed 4 bases at V and 4 bases at J, with 13 bases between. Written as DNA, the CDR3 is TGTGCCAGCAGCTCTTTACAGGGAATCACTGAAGCTTTCTTT. Protein product: CASSSLQGITEAFF.

The chain couples TRBV18 to TRBJ2-1, with D hard to call. Germline CDR1 and CDR2: KGHSH and LQKENI. This CDR3 contains 13 residues. With 0 bases removed from V and 7 bases from J, the gap between germline ends came to 7 bases. The CDR3 sequence: CASSPPYGNEQFF. The DNA for the CDR3 is TGTGCCAGCTCACCACCGTACGGGAATGAGCAGTTCTTC. Looking up the rest from reference TRBV18 and TRBJ2-1 gives the full variable domain: NAGVMQNPRHLVRRRGQEARLRCSPMKGHSHVYWYRQLPEEGLKFMVYLQKENIIDESGMPKERFSAEFPKEGPSILRIQQVVRGDSAAYFCASSPPYGNEQFFGPGTRLTVL.

The V call is TRBV15, the J call TRBJ2-1; D is possibly TRBD2 (6 bases). This CDR3 region has 16 residues. Trimming removed 0 bases from V and 7 bases from J, with 16 bases in between. The germline gives CDR1 LNHNV, CDR2 YYDKDF (reference sequence). This chain's CDR3 is CATSRDATRRWNEQFF. The CDR3 bases are TGTGCCACCAGCAGAGATGCGACTAGAAGGTGGAATGAGCAGTTCTTC.

The V and J genes are TRBV6-5 and TRBJ2-7; the match to TRBD1 covers 8 bases. The CDR3 totals 11 residues. With V trimmed by 6 bases and J by 5 bases, 0 bases remained unmatched. Per germline, CDR1 MNHEY and CDR2 SVGAGI. CDR3 DNA: TGTGCCAGCAGACAGGGGGACGAGCAGTACTTC. It translates to CASRQGDEQYF.

This sequence joins TRBV19 and TRBJ1-1; 12 bases line up with TRBD1. CDR3 length: 15 residues. Losses at the gene ends were 1 base for V and 3 bases for J; bases not matched to a gene: 0. Germline CDR1 is LNHDA and CDR2 is SQIVND (reference sequence). The CDR3 protein is CASSIGDRGHTEAFF. Here the CDR3 DNA reads TGTGCCAGTAGTATAGGGGACAGGGGGCACACTGAAGCTTTCTTT.

This chain uses TRBV5-1 with TRBJ2-1; tentative D call: TRBD2 (5 bases). CDR1 is SGHRS, CDR2 YFSETQ, per germline. The CDR3 runs to 17 residues. V gave up 5 bases and J gave up 2 bases, with 20 bases separating them. CDR3 nucleotides: TGCGCCAGCAGTCGCCGGGCTGGGAGACCCACCTACAATGAGCAGTTCTTC. Translated: CASSRRAGRPTYNEQFF. The full variable domain, rest sourced from reference TRBV5-1 and TRBJ2-1, is KAGVTQTPRYLIKTRGQQVTLSCSPISGHRSVSWYQQTPGQGLQFLFEYFSETQRNKGNFPGRFSGRQFSNSRSEMNVSTLELGDSALYLCASSRRAGRPTYNEQFFGPGTRLTVL.

This chain uses TRBV7-9 with TRBJ2-1, with a tentative D call TRBD2 (5 bases). The CDR3 is made up of 14 amino acids. Between the trimmed V and J ends, which lost 5 bases and 5 bases, there was a span of 13 bases. Germline values: CDR1 SEHNR, CDR2 FQNEAQ (reference sequence). CDR3 sequence (DNA): TGTGCCAGCAGCCCCCGGGAACGCGACAATGAGCAGTTCTTC. This gives the protein CASSPRERDNEQFF.

This chain links TRBV19 with TRBJ1-4; 7 positions agree with TRBD1. V trimming: 4 bases; J trimming: 7 bases; junction bases outside the gene matches: 9. CDR1 is LNHDA, CDR2 SQIVND, per germline (reference sequence). The length of the CDR3 is 15 residues. The CDR3: CASSTRTGVSEKLFF. CDR3 nucleotide sequence: TGTGCCAGTAGTACTCGGACAGGCGTTAGTGAAAAACTGTTTTTT. Based on the CDR3 plus reference TRBV19 and TRBJ1-4, the full variable domain is DGGITQSPKYLFRKEGQNVTLSCEQNLNHDAMYWYRQDPGQGLRLIYYSQIVNDFQKGDIAEGYSVSREKKESFPLTVTSAQKNPTAFYLCASSTRTGVSEKLFFGSGTQLSVL.

This clone was recorded a few times. The chain carries TRBV11-3 and TRBJ2-7, with a possible D match to TRBD2 (6 bases). The CDR3 contains 13 residues. The V gene lost 1 base and the J gene lost 3 bases, with 7 bases spanning the gap. Germline V gene data show CDR1 as SGHNT and CDR2 as YENEEA. CDR3 amino acids: CASSLGLDYEQYF. CDR3 DNA sequence: TGTGCCAGCAGCTTAGGACTAGACTACGAGCAGTACTTC.

This clone was recorded a few times. The V and J genes are TRBV18 and TRBJ2-7; D uncertain. The CDR3 runs 14 residues. Germline CDR1 and CDR2: KGHSH and LQKENI. Trimming took off 5 bases at V and 2 bases at J, with 13 bases between the two ends. The CDR3 loop is CASSLERNTYEQYF. DNA for the CDR3: TGTGCCAGCTCATTGGAGAGGAACACCTACGAGCAGTACTTC.

The J gene is TRBJ1-1, the V gene TRBV2; the D gene is possibly TRBD1 (5 bases). This CDR3 spans 13 amino acids. Trimming removed 3 bases at V and 4 bases at J, with 9 bases between. Germline V gives CDR1 SNHLY, CDR2 FYNNEI. CDR3 coding DNA: TGTGCCAGCAGTGAGGGGCTGGGCACTGAAGCTTTCTTT. Its protein is CASSEGLGTEAFF.

The rearrangement uses TRBV28 and TRBJ1-4; 7 nucleotides agree with TRBD1. The germline V gene encodes CDR1 MDHEN and CDR2 SYDVKM. The CDR3 covers 14 residues. Germline trimming cut 5 bases from V and 3 bases from J; bases unmatched to any gene: 3. Here the CDR3 reads CASSPTGPNEKLFF. The CDR3 DNA is TGTGCCAGCAGTCCGACAGGGCCTAATGAAAAACTGTTTTTT.

The chain couples TRBV19 to TRBJ2-3, with D possibly matching TRBD2 (5 bases). CDR1 and CDR2 (germline): LNHDA, SQIVND (reference sequence). V shed 4 bases and J shed 2 bases, with 10 bases lying between them. The CDR3 extends over 14 amino acids. The CDR3 region has the DNA TGTGCCAGTAGTAGTTCGGGATCCACAGATACGCAGTATTTT. It codes for CASSSSGSTDTQYF. Based on the CDR3 plus reference TRBV19 and TRBJ2-3, the full variable domain is DGGITQSPKYLFRKEGQNVTLSCEQNLNHDAMYWYRQDPGQGLRLIYYSQIVNDFQKGDIAEGYSVSREKKESFPLTVTSAQKNPTAFYLCASSSSGSTDTQYFGPGTRLTVL.

The V gene is TRBV4-2, the J gene TRBJ1-5; unclear D gene. Germline V CDR1 and CDR2: LGHNA, YNFKEQ. V dropped 0 bases and J dropped 2 bases, with 8 bases sitting between them. This CDR3 is built from 15 residues. In DNA form, the CDR3 reads TGTGCCAGCAGCCAAGAGAGGGTTGGCAATCAGCCCCAGCATTTT. Translating it yields CASSQERVGNQPQHF.

The V gene is TRBV6-1, the J gene TRBJ2-1; D gene ambiguous. CDR1 and CDR2 (germline): MNHNS, SASEGT. This CDR3 contains 12 residues. Trimming stripped 5 bases from V and 9 bases from J, with 11 bases between. The CDR3 here is CASSTGGFEQFF. The CDR3 region has the DNA TGTGCCAGCAGTACGGGTGGTTTTGAGCAGTTCTTC.

This clone showed up just once. The genes are TRBV10-3 and TRBJ2-7, with D possibly TRBD1 on 5 matching bases. Germline V gives CDR1 ENHRY, CDR2 SYGVKD. V lost 2 bases and J 7 bases, leaving 12 bases between the germline ends. This CDR3 contains 13 residues. The CDR3 loop reads CAISETGVREQYF. CDR3 DNA: TGTGCCATCAGTGAGACAGGCGTGCGGGAGCAGTACTTC.

The CDR3 protein is CASRQGATEAFF. CDR3 coding DNA: TGCGCCAGCAGGCAGGGGGCCACTGAAGCTTTCTTT. The chain has TRBV4-1 and TRBJ1-1; 8 bases align to TRBD1. Germline-derived CDR1 and CDR2 are MGHRA and YSYEKL. The V segment lost 6 bases and the J segment 4 bases; nucleotides outside the gene matches: 1. The length of the CDR3 is 12 residues.

The chain couples TRBV7-8 to TRBJ1-5, with D possibly matching TRBD1 (5 bases). In germline, CDR1 is SGHVS, CDR2 FQNEAQ. This CDR3 is built from 14 residues. Between the trimmed V and J ends, which lost 5 bases and 9 bases, there was a span of 17 bases. The CDR3 sequence: CASSPRQPERPQHF. The CDR3 bases are TGTGCCAGCAGCCCCAGACAGCCCGAGCGGCCCCAGCATTTT.

The rearrangement uses TRBV6-6 and TRBJ1-1; D perhaps matches TRBD1 (5 bases). V gave up 7 bases and J gave up 8 bases, with 14 bases separating them. In germline, CDR1 is MNHNY, CDR2 SVGAGI (reference sequence). The CDR3 runs 12 residues. The CDR3 DNA reads as TGTGCCAGCACTCTGGGGGGGGAGGAAGCTTTCTTT. Encoded protein: CASTLGGEEAFF.